These T cell receptor beta chains were read from a single sample in a study of blood T cell repertoires in COVID-19. The data were produced by immunoSEQ multiplex PCR, yet TCRdb's version contains in-frame clones alone and is incomplete. The repertoire includes fewer than 300,000 clones, 88% of them detected once, and over 4% sits in the top ten. Sequenced material: peripheral blood. The receptors shown here come from a man between 60 and 75 years old who had recovered from COVID-19. CDR3s include the opening cysteine and the closing phenylalanine or tryptophan. Each record gives: clone size, J gene, D gene, V gene, CDR3 DNA, CDR3 protein. A D gene is named only where the DNA matches it firmly. Clone size is given for some rows only: seen once, a few or many times, or a class if the clone is expanded.

size: .; J: TRBJ2-1; D: TRBD2; V: TRBV19; DNA: TGTGCCAGTAGTACGGCCCTAGCGGGGTACAATGAGCAGTTCTTC; CDR3: CASSTALAGYNEQFF
size: .; J: TRBJ1-1; D: .; V: TRBV5-4; DNA: TGTGCCAGCAGCCAAGCACAGTTCAACACTGAAGCTTTCTTT; CDR3: CASSQAQFNTEAFF
size: .; J: TRBJ2-3; D: .; V: TRBV4-2; DNA: TGTGCCAGCAGCCAAGCCAAGGACACCAGGTACACAGATACGCAGTATTTT; CDR3: CASSQAKDTRYTDTQYF
size: once; J: TRBJ2-4; D: .; V: TRBV27; DNA: TGTGCCAGCAGTCCCTGGGGGGGCCAGTTAGCCAAAAACATTCAGTACTTC; CDR3: CASSPWGGQLAKNIQYF
size: .; J: TRBJ2-7; D: TRBD2; V: TRBV9; DNA: TGTGCCAGCAGCCCCGGACTAGCGGGTGAGCAGTACTTC; CDR3: CASSPGLAGEQYF
size: .; J: TRBJ2-1; D: .; V: TRBV9; DNA: TGTGCCAGCAGCGATAGTCAGGGAAACCCCTACAATGAGCAGTTCTTC; CDR3: CASSDSQGNPYNEQFF
size: .; J: TRBJ1-2; D: .; V: TRBV10-3; DNA: TGTGCCATCAGCAATACAACTAACTATGGCTACACCTTC; CDR3: CAISNTTNYGYTF
size: few; J: TRBJ1-5; D: .; V: TRBV19; DNA: TGTGCCAGTAGAACCGGGGTAACCCGAATTGACAATCAGCCCCAGCATTTT; CDR3: CASRTGVTRIDNQPQHF
size: .; J: TRBJ2-1; D: TRBD2; V: TRBV6-2/TRBV6-3; DNA: TGTGCCAGCAGTAAGACTAGCTACACTGAGCAGTTCTTC; CDR3: CASSKTSYTEQFF
size: .; J: TRBJ1-6; D: TRBD1; V: TRBV27; DNA: TGTGCCAGCAGTTTATCCGCAGGGGGCTCCTATAATTCACCCCTCCACTTT; CDR3: CASSLSAGGSYNSPLHF
size: .; J: TRBJ2-7; D: TRBD1; V: TRBV18; DNA: TGTGCCAGCTCACCATGGATCCCTAACGGGACAGGGAACCACGAGCAGTACTTC; CDR3: CASSPWIPNGTGNHEQYF
size: .; J: TRBJ1-5; D: .; V: TRBV21-1; DNA: TGTGCCAGCAGCAAAGGTGGGGCAGGTCGGCCCCAGCATTTT; CDR3: CASSKGGAGRPQHF
size: .; J: TRBJ2-5; D: TRBD2; V: TRBV5-4; DNA: TGTGCCAGCAGCTTTGGACTAGCTCTAGAGACCCAGTACTTC; CDR3: CASSFGLALETQYF
size: .; J: TRBJ1-6; D: TRBD1; V: TRBV9; DNA: TGTGCCAGCAGCGTACGCCCCTCCGGACAGGGGGCTTCACCCCTCCACTTT; CDR3: CASSVRPSGQGASPLHF
size: .; J: TRBJ2-3; D: .; V: TRBV18; DNA: TGTGCCAGCTCACCAATCGATAGTAGCGCAGATACGCAGTATTTT; CDR3: CASSPIDSSADTQYF
size: .; J: TRBJ1-1; D: TRBD1; V: TRBV5-1; DNA: TGCGCCAGCAGCTCCGGGACAGGGGGCGATTCGGCCACTGAAGCTTTCTTT; CDR3: CASSSGTGGDSATEAFF
size: .; J: TRBJ2-1; D: TRBD1; V: TRBV19; DNA: TGTGCCAGTAGTCCAGCCGACAGGGGGCTCAACAATGAGCAGTTCTTC; CDR3: CASSPADRGLNNEQFF
size: .; J: TRBJ2-7; D: .; V: TRBV11-1; DNA: TGTGCCAGCAGCTTGAGGGAGTCCCTGAGCTCCTACGAGCAGTACTTC; CDR3: CASSLRESLSSYEQYF
size: .; J: TRBJ2-2; D: .; V: TRBV19; DNA: TGTGCCAGTAGTACCGACAGGCACACCGGGGAGCTGTTTTTT; CDR3: CASSTDRHTGELFF
size: .; J: TRBJ1-1; D: .; V: TRBV11-2; DNA: TGTGCCAGCAGCTCTATGGGTAGGAGGATCACTGAAGCTTTCTTT; CDR3: CASSSMGRRITEAFF
size: .; J: TRBJ1-2; D: TRBD1; V: TRBV12-3/TRBV12-4; DNA: TGTGCCAGCGGCAGGACAGGGGGCCATGGCTACACCTTC; CDR3: CASGRTGGHGYTF
size: .; J: TRBJ2-1; D: TRBD1; V: TRBV11-2; DNA: TGTGCCAGCAGCTACCGGGACAGGGTCTACAATGAGCAGTTCTTC; CDR3: CASSYRDRVYNEQFF